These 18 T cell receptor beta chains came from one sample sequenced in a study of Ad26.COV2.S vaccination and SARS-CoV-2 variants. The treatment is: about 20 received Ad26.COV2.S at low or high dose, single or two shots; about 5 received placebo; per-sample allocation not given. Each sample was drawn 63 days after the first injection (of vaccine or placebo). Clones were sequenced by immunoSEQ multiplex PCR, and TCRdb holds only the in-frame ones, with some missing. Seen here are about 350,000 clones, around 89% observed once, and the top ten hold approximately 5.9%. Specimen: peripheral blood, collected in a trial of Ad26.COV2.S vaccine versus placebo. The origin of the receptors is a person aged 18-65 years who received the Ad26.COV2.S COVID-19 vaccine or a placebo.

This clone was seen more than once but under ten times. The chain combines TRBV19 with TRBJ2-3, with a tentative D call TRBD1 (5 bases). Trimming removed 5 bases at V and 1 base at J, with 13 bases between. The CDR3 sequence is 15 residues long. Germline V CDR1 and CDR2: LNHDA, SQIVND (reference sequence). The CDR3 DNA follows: TGTGCCAGTAGTCCCCACACAGGTGGCACAGATACGCAGTATTTT. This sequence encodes CASSPHTGGTDTQYF.

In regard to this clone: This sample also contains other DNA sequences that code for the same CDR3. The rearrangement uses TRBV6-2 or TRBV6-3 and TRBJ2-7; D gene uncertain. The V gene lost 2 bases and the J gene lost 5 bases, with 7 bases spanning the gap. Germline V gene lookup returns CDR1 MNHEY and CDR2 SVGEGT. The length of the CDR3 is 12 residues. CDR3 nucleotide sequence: TGTGCCAGCAGTTACGTTGGAAACGAGCAGTACTTC. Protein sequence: CASSYVGNEQYF.

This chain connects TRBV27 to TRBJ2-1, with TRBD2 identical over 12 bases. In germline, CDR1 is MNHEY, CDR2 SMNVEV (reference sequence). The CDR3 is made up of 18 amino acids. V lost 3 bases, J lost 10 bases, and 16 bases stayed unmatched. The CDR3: CASSFGPGSLAGGPEQFF. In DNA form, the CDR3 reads TGTGCCAGCAGTTTTGGGCCCGGCTCGCTAGCGGGAGGGCCGGAGCAGTTCTTC.

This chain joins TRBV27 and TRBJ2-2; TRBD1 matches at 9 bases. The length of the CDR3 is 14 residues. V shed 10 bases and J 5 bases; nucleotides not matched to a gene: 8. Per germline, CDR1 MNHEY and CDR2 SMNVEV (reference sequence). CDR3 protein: CATQTGGGTGELFF. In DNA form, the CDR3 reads TGTGCCACCCAAACAGGGGGCGGGACCGGGGAGCTGTTTTTT.

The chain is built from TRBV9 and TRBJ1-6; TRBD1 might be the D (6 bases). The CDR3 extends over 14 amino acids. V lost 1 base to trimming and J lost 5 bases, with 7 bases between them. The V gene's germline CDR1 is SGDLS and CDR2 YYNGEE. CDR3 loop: CASSVQGNNSPLHF. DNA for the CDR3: TGTGCCAGCAGCGTACAGGGGAATAATTCACCCCTCCACTTT.

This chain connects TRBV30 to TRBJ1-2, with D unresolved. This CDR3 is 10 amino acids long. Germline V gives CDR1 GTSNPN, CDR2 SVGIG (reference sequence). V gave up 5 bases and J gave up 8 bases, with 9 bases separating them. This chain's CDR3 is CAWGKSGYTF. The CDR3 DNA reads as TGTGCCTGGGGGAAGTCCGGCTACACCTTC.

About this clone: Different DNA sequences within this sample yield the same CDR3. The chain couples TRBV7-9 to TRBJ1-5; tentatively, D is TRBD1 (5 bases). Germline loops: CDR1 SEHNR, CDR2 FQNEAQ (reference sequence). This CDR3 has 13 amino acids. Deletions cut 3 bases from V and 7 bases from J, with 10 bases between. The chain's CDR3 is CASSLGVEQPQHF. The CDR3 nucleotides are TGTGCCAGCAGCTTGGGGGTAGAGCAGCCCCAGCATTTT.

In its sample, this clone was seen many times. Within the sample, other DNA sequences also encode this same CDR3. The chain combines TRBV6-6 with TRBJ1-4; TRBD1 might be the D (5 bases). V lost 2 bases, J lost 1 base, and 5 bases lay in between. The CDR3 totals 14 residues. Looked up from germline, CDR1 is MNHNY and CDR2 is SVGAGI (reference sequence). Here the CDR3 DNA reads TGTGCCAGCAGTTACAGGGGAACTAATGAAAAACTGTTTTTT. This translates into CASSYRGTNEKLFF.

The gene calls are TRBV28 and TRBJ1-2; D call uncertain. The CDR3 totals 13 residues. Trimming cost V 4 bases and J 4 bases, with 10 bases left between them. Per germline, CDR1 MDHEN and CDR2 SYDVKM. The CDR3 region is CASSYVDRYGYTF. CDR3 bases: TGTGCCAGCAGTTACGTGGACCGCTATGGCTACACCTTC.

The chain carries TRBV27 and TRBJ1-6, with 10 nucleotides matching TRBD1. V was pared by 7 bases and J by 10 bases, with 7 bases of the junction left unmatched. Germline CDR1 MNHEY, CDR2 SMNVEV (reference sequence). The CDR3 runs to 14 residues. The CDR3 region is CASTSGTGVSPLHF. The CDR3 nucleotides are TGTGCCAGCACCTCCGGGACAGGGGTGTCACCCCTCCACTTT.

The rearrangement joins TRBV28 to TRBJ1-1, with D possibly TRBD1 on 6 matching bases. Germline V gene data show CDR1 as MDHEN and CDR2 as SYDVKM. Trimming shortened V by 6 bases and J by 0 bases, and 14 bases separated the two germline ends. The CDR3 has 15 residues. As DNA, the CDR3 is TGTGCCAGCAGACTTCCAGGGGCAGTGAACACTGAAGCTTTCTTT. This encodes CASRLPGAVNTEAFF.

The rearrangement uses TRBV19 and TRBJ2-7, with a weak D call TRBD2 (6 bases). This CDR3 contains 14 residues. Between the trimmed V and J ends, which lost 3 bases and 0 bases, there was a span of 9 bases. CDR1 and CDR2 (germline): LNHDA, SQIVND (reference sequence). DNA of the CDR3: TGTGCCAGTAGTATTAGGACTAACTCCTACGAGCAGTACTTC. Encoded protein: CASSIRTNSYEQYF.

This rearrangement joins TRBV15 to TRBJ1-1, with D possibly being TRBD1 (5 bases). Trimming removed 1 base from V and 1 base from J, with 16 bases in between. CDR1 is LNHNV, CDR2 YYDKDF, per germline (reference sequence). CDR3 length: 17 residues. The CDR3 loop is CATSRGAGMGGNTEAFF. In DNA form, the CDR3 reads TGTGCCACCAGCAGAGGGGCAGGGATGGGAGGGAACACTGAAGCTTTCTTT. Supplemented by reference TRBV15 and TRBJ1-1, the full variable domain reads DAMVIQNPRYQVTQFGKPVTLSCSQTLNHNVMYWYQQKSSQAPKLLFHYYDKDFNNEADTPDNFQSRRPNTSFCFLDIRSPGLGDTAMYLCATSRGAGMGGNTEAFFGQGTRLTVV.

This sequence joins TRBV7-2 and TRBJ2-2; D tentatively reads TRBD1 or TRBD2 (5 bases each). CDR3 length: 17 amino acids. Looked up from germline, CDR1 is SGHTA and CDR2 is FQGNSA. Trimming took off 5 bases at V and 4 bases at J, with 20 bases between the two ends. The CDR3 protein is CASSPPGAVARTGELFF. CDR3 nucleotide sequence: TGTGCCAGCAGCCCCCCCGGGGCGGTAGCACGCACCGGGGAGCTGTTTTTT.

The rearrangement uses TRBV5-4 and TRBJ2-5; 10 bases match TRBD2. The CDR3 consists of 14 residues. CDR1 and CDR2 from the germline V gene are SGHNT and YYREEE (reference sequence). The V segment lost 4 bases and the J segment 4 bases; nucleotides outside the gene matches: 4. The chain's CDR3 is CASSQAGGPETQYF. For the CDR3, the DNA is TGTGCCAGCAGCCAAGCGGGGGGGCCAGAGACCCAGTACTTC.

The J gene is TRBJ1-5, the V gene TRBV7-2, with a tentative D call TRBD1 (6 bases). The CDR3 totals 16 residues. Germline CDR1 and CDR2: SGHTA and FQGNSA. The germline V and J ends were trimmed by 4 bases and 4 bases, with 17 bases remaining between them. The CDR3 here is CASSSYPRQANQPQHF. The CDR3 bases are TGTGCCAGCAGCTCCTATCCCCGACAGGCTAATCAGCCCCAGCATTTT. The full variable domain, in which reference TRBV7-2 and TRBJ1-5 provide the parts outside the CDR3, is GAGVSQSPSNKVTEKGKDVELRCDPISGHTALYWYRQSLGQGLEFLIYFQGNSAPDKSGLPSDRFSAERTGGSVSTLTIQRTQQEDSAVYLCASSSYPRQANQPQHFGDGTRLSIL.

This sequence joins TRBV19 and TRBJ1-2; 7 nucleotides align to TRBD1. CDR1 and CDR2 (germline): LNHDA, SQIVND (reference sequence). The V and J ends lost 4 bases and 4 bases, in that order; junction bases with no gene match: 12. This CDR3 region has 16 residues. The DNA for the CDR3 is TGTGCCAGTAGTACCGGCCCAGGGGGTAATCCCTATGGCTACACCTTC. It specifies CASSTGPGGNPYGYTF. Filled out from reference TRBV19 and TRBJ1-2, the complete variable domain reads DGGITQSPKYLFRKEGQNVTLSCEQNLNHDAMYWYRQDPGQGLRLIYYSQIVNDFQKGDIAEGYSVSREKKESFPLTVTSAQKNPTAFYLCASSTGPGGNPYGYTFGSGTRLTVV.

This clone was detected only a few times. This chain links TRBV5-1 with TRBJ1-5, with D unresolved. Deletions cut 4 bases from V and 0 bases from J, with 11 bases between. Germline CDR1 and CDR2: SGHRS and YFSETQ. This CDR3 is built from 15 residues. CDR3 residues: CASSKDGDSNQPQHF. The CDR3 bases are TGCGCCAGCAGCAAGGACGGAGATAGCAATCAGCCCCAGCATTTT. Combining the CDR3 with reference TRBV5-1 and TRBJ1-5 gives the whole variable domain KAGVTQTPRYLIKTRGQQVTLSCSPISGHRSVSWYQQTPGQGLQFLFEYFSETQRNKGNFPGRFSGRQFSNSRSEMNVSTLELGDSALYLCASSKDGDSNQPQHFGDGTRLSIL.